This TCR beta chain was obtained from a study of blood T cell repertoires in COVID-19. Study-wide context: Samples representing acute and convalescent COVID-19 were sourced from the United States, Italy and Spain. Nucleic acid was either cDNA or gDNA, and it came from T cells, B-cell-depleted T cells, or PBMCs.

One Seattle source followed patients from active infection through their disease course. Per the original methods: For nucleated cells, counts were estimated from reference gene primer amplification. TCRdb keeps only in-frame clones here, not all; method: immunoSEQ multiplex PCR. The DNA was the basis for D and trimming; V, J and clone size are from that table. The sample has 450,000 or so clones; over 85% are singletons. The germline V and J ends were trimmed by 7 bases and 1 base, with 9 bases remaining between them. The germline V gene has CDR1 SQVTM and CDR2 ANQGSEA. The CDR3 extends over 12 amino acids.

The rearrangement joins TRBV29-1 to TRBJ2-3; D is unclear. This clonotype originated in a man aged 18-30 years with COVID-19, enrolled during active disease. The sample comprised peripheral blood. As DNA, the CDR3 is TGCAGCGCCCCCGAGGGCACAGATACGCAGTATTTT. Residues: CSAPEGTDTQYF.